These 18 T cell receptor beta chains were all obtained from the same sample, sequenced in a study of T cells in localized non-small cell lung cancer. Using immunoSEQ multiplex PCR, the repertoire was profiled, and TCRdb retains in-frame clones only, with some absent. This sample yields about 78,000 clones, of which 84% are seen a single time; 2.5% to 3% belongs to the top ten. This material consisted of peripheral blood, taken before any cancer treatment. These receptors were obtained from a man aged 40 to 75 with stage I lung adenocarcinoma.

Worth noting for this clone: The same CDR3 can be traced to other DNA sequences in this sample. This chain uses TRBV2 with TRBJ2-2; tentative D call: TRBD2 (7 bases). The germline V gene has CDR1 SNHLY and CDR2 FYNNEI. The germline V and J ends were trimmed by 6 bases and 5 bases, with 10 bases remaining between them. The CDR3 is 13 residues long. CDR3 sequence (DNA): TGTGCCAGCAGGGGAGGGGGAACCGGGGAGCTGTTTTTT. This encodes CASRGGGTGELFF.

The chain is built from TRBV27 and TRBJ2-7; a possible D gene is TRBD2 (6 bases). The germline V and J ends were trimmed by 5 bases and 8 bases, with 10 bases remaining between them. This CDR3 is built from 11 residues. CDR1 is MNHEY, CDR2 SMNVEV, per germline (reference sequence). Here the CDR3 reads CASSDSGKQYF. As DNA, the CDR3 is TGTGCCAGCAGTGATAGCGGAAAGCAGTACTTC.

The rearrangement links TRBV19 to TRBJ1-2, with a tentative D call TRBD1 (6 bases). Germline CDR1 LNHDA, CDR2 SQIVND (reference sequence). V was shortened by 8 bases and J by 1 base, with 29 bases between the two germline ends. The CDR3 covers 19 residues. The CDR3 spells CASSRQVLYLHAVNYGYTF. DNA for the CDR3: TGTGCCAGTTCCCGACAGGTCCTATACCTTCATGCCGTTAACTATGGCTACACCTTC.

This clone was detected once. The CDR3 nucleotides read TGTGCCAGCAGCCAAGGAGAGGGGGACTACGAGCAGTACTTC. Its protein product is CASSQGEGDYEQYF. The chain couples TRBV27 to TRBJ2-7, with a weak D call TRBD1 (6 bases). CDR3 size: 14 residues. Looked up from germline, CDR1 is MNHEY and CDR2 is SMNVEV (reference sequence). Trimming removed 6 bases from V and 3 bases from J, with 15 bases in between.

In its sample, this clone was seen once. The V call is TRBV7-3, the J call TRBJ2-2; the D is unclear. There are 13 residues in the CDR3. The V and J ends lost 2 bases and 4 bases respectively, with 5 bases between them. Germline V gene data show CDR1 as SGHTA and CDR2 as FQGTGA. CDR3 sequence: CASSLGFTGELFF. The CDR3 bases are TGTGCCAGCAGCTTAGGTTTCACCGGGGAGCTGTTTTTT.

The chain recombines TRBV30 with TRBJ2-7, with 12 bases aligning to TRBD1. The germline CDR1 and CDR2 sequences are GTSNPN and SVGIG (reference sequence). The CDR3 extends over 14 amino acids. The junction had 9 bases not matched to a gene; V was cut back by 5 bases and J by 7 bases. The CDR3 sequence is CAWFEGQGAREQYF. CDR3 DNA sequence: TGTGCCTGGTTCGAGGGACAGGGGGCGCGGGAGCAGTACTTC.

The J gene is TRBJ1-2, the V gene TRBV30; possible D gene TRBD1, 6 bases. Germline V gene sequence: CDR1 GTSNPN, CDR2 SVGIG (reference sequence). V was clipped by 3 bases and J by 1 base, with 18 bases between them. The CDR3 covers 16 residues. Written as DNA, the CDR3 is TGTGCCTGGAGAGCCCCCTGGGGGGCGCTTAACTATGGCTACACCTTC. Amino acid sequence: CAWRAPWGALNYGYTF.

CDR3: CASSQAVGWDTGELFF. The CDR3 nucleotides read TGCGCCAGCAGCCAAGCGGTAGGATGGGACACCGGGGAGCTGTTTTTT. The rearrangement links TRBV4-1 to TRBJ2-2; D uncertain. CDR3 length equals 16 residues. Trimming left V 1 base short and J 3 bases short, with 12 bases between. Germline values: CDR1 MGHRA, CDR2 YSYEKL.

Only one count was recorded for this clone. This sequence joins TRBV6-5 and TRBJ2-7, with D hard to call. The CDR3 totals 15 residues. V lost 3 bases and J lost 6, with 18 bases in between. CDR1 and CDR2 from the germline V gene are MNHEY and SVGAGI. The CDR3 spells CASSYEQSLISEQYF. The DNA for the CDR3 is TGTGCCAGCAGTTATGAGCAGTCCCTCATCTCCGAGCAGTACTTC.

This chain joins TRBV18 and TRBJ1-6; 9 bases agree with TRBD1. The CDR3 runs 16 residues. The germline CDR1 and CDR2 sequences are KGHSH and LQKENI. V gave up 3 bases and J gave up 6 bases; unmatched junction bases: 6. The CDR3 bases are TGTGCCAGCTCACCCCAGGGACAGGGTGGTAATTCACCCCTCCACTTT. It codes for CASSPQGQGGNSPLHF.

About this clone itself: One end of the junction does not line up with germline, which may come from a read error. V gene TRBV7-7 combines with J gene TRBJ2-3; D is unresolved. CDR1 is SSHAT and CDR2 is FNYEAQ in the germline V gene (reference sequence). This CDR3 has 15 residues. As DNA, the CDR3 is TGTGCTAGCAGCTTAAATCCAGAGCGCACAGATACGCAGTATTTT. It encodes CASSLNPERTDTQYF.

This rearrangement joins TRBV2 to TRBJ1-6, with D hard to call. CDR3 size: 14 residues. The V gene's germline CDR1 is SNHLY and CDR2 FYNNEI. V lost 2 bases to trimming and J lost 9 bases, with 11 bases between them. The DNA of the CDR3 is TGTGCCAGCAGTGAACTAGCGGCGGGTTCACCCCTCCACTTT. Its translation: CASSELAAGSPLHF.

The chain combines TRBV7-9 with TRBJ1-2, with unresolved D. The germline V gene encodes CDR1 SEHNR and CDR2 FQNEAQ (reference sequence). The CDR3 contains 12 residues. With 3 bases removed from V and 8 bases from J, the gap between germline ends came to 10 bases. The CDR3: CASSFDTVGYTF. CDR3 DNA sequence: TGTGCCAGCAGCTTCGACACAGTCGGCTACACCTTC.

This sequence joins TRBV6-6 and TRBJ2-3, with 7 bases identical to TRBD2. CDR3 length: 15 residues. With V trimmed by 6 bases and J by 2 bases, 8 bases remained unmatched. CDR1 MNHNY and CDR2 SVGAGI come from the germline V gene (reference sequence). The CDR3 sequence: CASSGAGVNTDTQYF. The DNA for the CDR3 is TGTGCCAGCAGCGGGGCGGGGGTAAACACAGATACGCAGTATTTT.

CDR3 in DNA: TGTGCCAGCAGCTTAGGAAGAGGGAGACAGACTAACTATGGCTACACCTTC. Its protein is CASSLGRGRQTNYGYTF. This chain connects TRBV7-2 to TRBJ1-2, with D perhaps TRBD1 (5 bases). The CDR3 is made up of 17 amino acids. With 1 base removed from V and 0 bases from J, the gap between germline ends came to 15 bases. Germline CDR1 and CDR2: SGHTA and FQGNSA.

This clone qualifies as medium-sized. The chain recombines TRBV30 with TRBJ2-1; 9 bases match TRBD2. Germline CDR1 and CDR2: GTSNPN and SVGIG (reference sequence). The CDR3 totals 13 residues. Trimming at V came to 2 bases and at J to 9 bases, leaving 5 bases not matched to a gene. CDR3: CAWSNLAGAEQFF. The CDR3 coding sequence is TGTGCCTGGAGTAACTTAGCGGGAGCTGAGCAGTTCTTC.

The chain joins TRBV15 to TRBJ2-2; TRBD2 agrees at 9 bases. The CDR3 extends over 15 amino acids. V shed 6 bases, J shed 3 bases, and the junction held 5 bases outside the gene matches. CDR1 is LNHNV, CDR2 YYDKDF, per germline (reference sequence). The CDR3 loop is CATSRGGADTGELFF. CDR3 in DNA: TGTGCCACCAGTCGCGGGGGGGCTGACACCGGGGAGCTGTTTTTT.

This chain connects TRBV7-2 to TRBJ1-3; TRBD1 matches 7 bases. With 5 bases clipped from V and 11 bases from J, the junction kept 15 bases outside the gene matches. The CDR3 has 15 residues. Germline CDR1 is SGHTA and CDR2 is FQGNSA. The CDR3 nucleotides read TGTGCCAGCAGCCCGCGACAGGGAGTGGTTACGGCCATATATTTT. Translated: CASSPRQGVVTAIYF.